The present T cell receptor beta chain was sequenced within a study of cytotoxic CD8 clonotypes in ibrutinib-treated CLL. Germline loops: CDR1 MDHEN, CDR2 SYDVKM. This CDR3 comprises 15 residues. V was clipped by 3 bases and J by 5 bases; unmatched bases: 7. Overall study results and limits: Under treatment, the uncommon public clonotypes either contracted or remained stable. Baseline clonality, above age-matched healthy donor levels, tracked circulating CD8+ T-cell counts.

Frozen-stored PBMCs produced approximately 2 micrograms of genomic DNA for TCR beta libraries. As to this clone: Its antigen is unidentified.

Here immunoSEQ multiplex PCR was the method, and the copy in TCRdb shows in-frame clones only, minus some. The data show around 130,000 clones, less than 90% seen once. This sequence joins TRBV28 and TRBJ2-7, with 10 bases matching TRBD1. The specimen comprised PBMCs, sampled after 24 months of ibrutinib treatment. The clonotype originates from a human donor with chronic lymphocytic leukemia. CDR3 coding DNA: TGTGCCAGCAGTTTTGGCGGGACAGGGGTAGACGAGCAGTACTTC. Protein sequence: CASSFGGTGVDEQYF.